This passage covers 15 T cell receptor beta chains from one sample sequenced in a study of early T cells in non-severe SARS-CoV-2 infection. TCRdb itself ran the 5' RACE reads through MiXCR, one entry per CDR3 protein. This table has 100,000 to 150,000 distinct CDR3 sequences, about 16% appearing once. The sample was whole blood. These receptors were collected from an adult who was a healthcare worker with PCR-confirmed SARS-CoV-2 infection or an uninfected control (not recorded which).

The table lists this clonotype with many counts. The chain employs TRBV6-2 or TRBV6-3 and TRBJ2-6; D unresolved. V dropped 6 bases and J dropped 2 bases, with 11 bases sitting between them. The CDR3 has 15 residues. CDR1 MNHEY and CDR2 SVGEGT come from the germline V gene. CDR3 loop: CASSRDSAGANVLTF. The CDR3 nucleotides are TGTGCCAGCAGCCGCGATTCCGCTGGGGCCAACGTCCTGACTTTC.

This clonotype was detected only a few times. In DNA, the CDR3 is TGTGCCAGCAGCCAAGGCGCGTATGGAAACACCATATATTTT. It yields the protein CASSQGAYGNTIYF. The chain carries TRBV3-1 and TRBJ1-3; no clear D. The V and J ends lost 1 base and 3 bases respectively, with 7 bases between them. The V gene's germline CDR1 is LGHDT and CDR2 YNNKEL (reference sequence). The CDR3 consists of 14 residues.

This clonotype was found a few times. The chain joins TRBV30 to TRBJ2-1; 8 bases fit TRBD2. Trimming removed 4 bases from V and 8 bases from J; junction bases left unmatched: 13. The germline gives CDR1 GTSNPN, CDR2 SVGIG (reference sequence). The length of the CDR3 is 15 residues. The CDR3 DNA reads TGTGCCTGGATCACCGGGGCGGGGGGTTTTTATGAGCAGTTCTTC. This translates into CAWITGAGGFYEQFF.

There are a few counts of this clonotype. The V and J genes are TRBV7-8 and TRBJ1-6; 8 bases are a match to TRBD1. This CDR3 contains 17 residues. V shed 3 bases, J shed 6 bases, and the junction held 10 bases outside the gene matches. Germline CDR1 SGHVS, CDR2 FQNEAQ. CDR3 sequence: CASSFSPQGALNSPLHF. CDR3 bases: TGTGCCAGCAGCTTTTCCCCTCAGGGGGCGCTTAATTCACCCCTCCACTTT. The whole variable domain, remainder taken from reference TRBV7-8 and TRBJ1-6, is GAGVSQSPRYKVAKRGQDVALRCDPISGHVSLFWYQQALGQGPEFLTYFQNEAQLDKSGLPSDRFFAERPEGSVSTLKIQRTQQEDSAVYLCASSFSPQGALNSPLHFGNGTRLTVT.

The chain has TRBV2 and TRBJ2-2, with D tentatively TRBD2 (5 bases). This CDR3 comprises 15 residues. Germline V gene sequence: CDR1 SNHLY, CDR2 FYNNEI. V dropped 7 bases and J dropped 3 bases, with 15 bases sitting between them. CDR3 DNA: TGTGCCAGCATCATGAGGGCAGGTCACACCGGGGAGCTGTTTTTT. Translated: CASIMRAGHTGELFF.

This sequence joins TRBV7-9 and TRBJ1-6; 11 bases map to TRBD1. Germline CDR1 reads SEHNR; CDR2 reads FQNEAQ (reference sequence). With 5 bases clipped from V and 9 bases from J, the junction kept 9 bases outside the gene matches. The CDR3 has 16 residues. CDR3 coding DNA: TGTGCCAGCAGCAGACTGGGACAGGGGGACCCTTCACCCCTCCACTTT. Encoded protein: CASSRLGQGDPSPLHF.

This chain uses TRBV6-6 with TRBJ1-1, with D uncertain. The V gene's germline CDR1 is MNHNY and CDR2 SVGAGI (reference sequence). Trimming pared 2 bases from V and 2 bases from J, leaving 9 bases between. The CDR3 has 14 amino acids. The CDR3, as DNA: TGTGCCAGCAGTTACATATTGACCAACACTGAAGCTTTCTTT. Residues: CASSYILTNTEAFF.

This clonotype was detected ten times or more. The V gene is TRBV4-2, the J gene TRBJ2-3, with D possibly being TRBD2 (7 bases). Trimming removed 8 bases at V and 1 base at J, with 16 bases between. This CDR3 contains 15 residues. Germline V gene lookup returns CDR1 LGHNA and CDR2 YNFKEQ. The CDR3 region has the DNA TGTGCCAGCGGAGAGGGGGGGCAGGGCACAGATACGCAGTATTTT. Translated, it gives CASGEGGQGTDTQYF.

V gene TRBV7-3 combines with J gene TRBJ1-2; D gene ambiguous. The V end lost 2 bases, the J end lost 8 bases, and 12 bases lay between the germline ends. This CDR3 region has 13 residues. CDR1 and CDR2 (germline): SGHTA, FQGTGA. CDR3 coding DNA: TGTGCCAGCAGCTTAGGTCAAAAAAAGGGCTACACCTTC. Translating gives CASSLGQKKGYTF.

V is TRBV6-4 and J is TRBJ2-3; D gene unclear. V lost 0 bases to trimming and J lost 4 bases, with 5 bases between them. This CDR3 is 13 amino acids long. The V gene's germline CDR1 is MRHNA and CDR2 SNTAGT. The CDR3 nucleotides are TGTGCCAGCAGTGACTCCTGGTCAGATACGCAGTATTTT. The encoded protein is CASSDSWSDTQYF.

The chain has TRBV6-2 or TRBV6-3 and TRBJ1-1; possible D gene TRBD1, 5 bases. CDR1 is MNHEY and CDR2 is SVGEGT in the germline V gene. The V and J ends lost 6 bases and 3 bases respectively, with 14 bases between them. CDR3 length: 14 amino acids. The CDR3 nucleotides read TGTGCCAGCAGAATAGCAGGGTCGCACACTGAAGCTTTCTTT. It is translated as CASRIAGSHTEAFF.

The V and J genes are TRBV7-9 and TRBJ1-1, with unresolved D. Trimming took off 2 bases at V and 1 base at J, with 8 bases between the two ends. Germline V gene lookup returns CDR1 SEHNR and CDR2 FQNEAQ (reference sequence). CDR3 length: 14 amino acids. The CDR3 DNA follows: TGTGCCAGCAGCTTACCCAACAAGAACACTGAAGCTTTCTTT. Residues: CASSLPNKNTEAFF.

This clonotype was counted a few times. V is TRBV20-1 and J is TRBJ2-3; D might be TRBD1 (7 bases). CDR3 size: 16 residues. Germline V gene lookup returns CDR1 DFQATT and CDR2 SNEGSKA (reference sequence). V was clipped by 6 bases and J by 0 bases, with 19 bases between them. CDR3 coding DNA: TGCAGTGCAATCCCAGGGGGGACCCTTAGCACAGATACGCAGTATTTT. This encodes CSAIPGGTLSTDTQYF.

This clonotype was seen ten or more times. This rearrangement joins TRBV10-3 to TRBJ2-6; a possible D gene is TRBD1 (6 bases). V lost 0 bases, J lost 0 bases, and 12 bases lay in between. CDR1 is ENHRY and CDR2 is SYGVKD in the germline V gene. The CDR3 sequence is 18 residues long. CDR3: CAISESAGVRSGANVLTF. Written as DNA, the CDR3 is TGTGCCATCAGTGAGTCGGCAGGGGTCCGCTCTGGGGCCAACGTCCTGACTTTC.

This chain joins TRBV3-1 and TRBJ2-3; 9 nucleotides match TRBD2. CDR1 is LGHDT, CDR2 YNNKEL, per germline (reference sequence). Trimming at V came to 0 bases and at J to 4 bases, leaving 2 bases not matched to a gene. The CDR3 spans 15 residues. CDR3 in amino acids: CASSQEGLASDTQYF. CDR3 coding DNA: TGTGCCAGCAGCCAAGAGGGACTAGCATCAGATACGCAGTATTTT.